Each of the 7 T cell receptor beta chains below was sequenced from the same sample in a study of Ad26.COV2.S vaccination and SARS-CoV-2 variants. Stated treatment: around 19 received Ad26.COV2.S at low or high dose, single or two shots; a few received placebo; per-sample allocation not given. Collection of the samples took place on day 63 after the first injection of vaccine or placebo. Data came from immunoSEQ multiplex PCR; TCRdb stores just in-frame clones and leaves some out. The sample lists roughly 270,000 clones; 87% were seen once. Sequenced material: peripheral blood, taken in a trial of Ad26.COV2.S vaccine versus placebo. Receptors were obtained from a person aged 18-65 years who received the Ad26.COV2.S COVID-19 vaccine or a placebo.

This clone showed up many times. The chain recombines TRBV5-1 with TRBJ2-7; no reliable D call. CDR1 is SGHRS and CDR2 is YFSETQ in the germline V gene. Trimming stripped 2 bases from V and 2 bases from J, with 11 bases between. The CDR3 is 14 residues long. The CDR3 DNA reads as TGCGCCAGCAGCTTTACGACGGATCCCTACGAGCAGTACTTC. Its protein product is CASSFTTDPYEQYF.

The genes are TRBV12-5 and TRBJ2-1; no reliable D call. The germline V gene has CDR1 LGHNT and CDR2 FRNRAP. V dropped 2 bases and J dropped 11 bases, with 7 bases sitting between them. CDR3 length equals 11 residues. The CDR3 region has the DNA TGTGCTAGTGGTTTGCTCCCGAAGCAGTTCTTC. It yields the protein CASGLLPKQFF.

V is TRBV18 and J is TRBJ2-1, with D tentatively TRBD2 (5 bases). The V and J ends lost 1 base and 7 bases respectively, with 14 bases between them. This CDR3 has 15 residues. Germline CDR1 is KGHSH and CDR2 is LQKENI. The CDR3 spells CASSPLGGAGNEQFF. The CDR3 DNA reads TGTGCCAGCTCACCACTCGGAGGAGCTGGTAATGAGCAGTTCTTC.

This clone was found a few times. The gene calls are TRBV6-5 and TRBJ1-6; 9 positions match TRBD1. Germline loops: CDR1 MNHEY, CDR2 SVGAGI. V trimming: 2 bases; J trimming: 9 bases; junction bases outside the gene matches: 2. The CDR3 length is 14 residues. CDR3 DNA: TGTGCCAGCAGTTACGACAGGGGGGCTTCACCCCTCCACTTT. It specifies CASSYDRGASPLHF.

The rearrangement uses TRBV2 and TRBJ2-7; TRBD2 might be the D (6 bases). CDR3 length: 15 residues. Trimming took 6 bases from V and 2 from J, leaving 17 bases between them. Germline assignment: CDR1 SNHLY and CDR2 FYNNEI. The CDR3 protein is CASRSQGGRTYEQYF. The DNA of the CDR3 is TGTGCCAGCAGAAGTCAGGGAGGTCGGACCTACGAGCAGTACTTC.

This clone showed up just a few times. The V gene is TRBV6-5, the J gene TRBJ2-3; 9 positions match TRBD1. V shed 8 bases and J 0 bases; nucleotides not matched to a gene: 6. The CDR3 has 15 residues. The germline V gene encodes CDR1 MNHEY and CDR2 SVGAGI. The CDR3 reads CASQEGTGSTDTQYF. DNA for the CDR3: TGTGCCAGCCAAGAGGGGACAGGGAGCACAGATACGCAGTATTTT.

This clone showed up just once. The chain combines TRBV19 with TRBJ2-1; 12 positions match TRBD2. This CDR3 has 15 amino acids. With 4 bases clipped from V and 7 bases from J, the junction kept 5 bases outside the gene matches. From germline, CDR1 is LNHDA and CDR2 SQIVND (reference sequence). CDR3 in amino acids: CASSTYGTSGNEQFF. For the CDR3, the DNA is TGTGCCAGTAGTACATACGGGACTAGCGGGAATGAGCAGTTCTTC.